This paragraph reports one T cell receptor beta chain. What it recognizes is unknown. These data come from a study of blood T cells in healthy people across ages. The V and J ends lost 0 bases and 0 bases respectively, with 4 bases between them. This CDR3 is built from 14 residues. Germline lookup yields CDR1 SGHRS and CDR2 YFSETQ. Study results and limitations: When one million T cells were used, diversity estimates were thought to be underestimates.

Primers used in a second PCR of about 6 to 11 cycles were a sample-barcoded 5' primer and a J-beta primer mix. TCRdb reprocessed the 5' RACE reads with MiXCR, giving one entry per CDR3 protein. The table shows roughly 1,800,000 distinct CDR3 sequences, with roughly 50% occurring only once. This TCR was recovered from a middle-aged woman in good health. The specimen sequenced was blood. This chain connects TRBV5-1 to TRBJ2-1; D uncertain. CDR3 residues: CASSLAHSYNEQFF. CDR3 coding DNA: TGCGCCAGCAGCTTGGCGCACTCCTACAATGAGCAGTTCTTC.